A selection of T cell receptor beta chains follows, all from one sample in a study of identical twins. TCRdb passed the 5' RACE reads through MiXCR, listing each CDR3 protein once. This sample has about 720,000 distinct CDR3 sequences, with 8.6% found just once. The same data also contributed to another study, on yellow fever vaccine responses in identical twins.

The sequenced sample was PBMCs. These receptors originate from a woman aged 18-29 years in good health. Each CDR3 is given with its conserved first and last residue. D genes are given only for firm matches. Size values are once, few and many counts, or a class for expanded clones, and some rows have none.

j_call d_call clone_size v_call cdr3_nt cdr3_aa
TRBJ2-3 TRBD1 once TRBV4-3 TGCGCCAGCAGCCAGGGACAGGTCCTCACAGATACGCAGTATTTT CASSQGQVLTDTQYF
TRBJ2-1 TRBD2 NA TRBV11-2 TGTGCCAGCAGCTTCCCTAGCGGGAGGGGCAGCTCCTACAATGAGCAGTTCTTC CASSFPSGRGSSYNEQFF
TRBJ2-1 NA NA TRBV27 TGTGCCAGCAGTTGGGACATCTACAATGAGCAGTTCTTC CASSWDIYNEQFF
TRBJ2-7 NA few TRBV27 TGTGCCAGCAGTAGACAGGGACTTCCCTACGAGCAGTACTTC CASSRQGLPYEQYF
TRBJ2-3 NA many TRBV12-3/TRBV12-4 TGTGCCAGCAGTTTGGCGCGCCAGACGCAGTATTTT CASSLARQTQYF
TRBJ2-3 TRBD1 NA TRBV12-3/TRBV12-4 TGTGCCAGCAGTGTGACAGGGGTGGGTACAGATACGCAGTATTTT CASSVTGVGTDTQYF
TRBJ2-7 NA NA TRBV20-1 TGCAGTGCTAGTAGTCGGGGCTACGTGCAGTACTTC CSASSRGYVQYF
TRBJ2-7 NA NA TRBV11-2 TGTGCCAGCAGCTCAAAGAGCGAGCAGTACTTC CASSSKSEQYF
TRBJ2-7 TRBD2 many TRBV27 TGTGCCAGCGGGGAGGTGGGGGGGTACGAGCAGTACTTC CASGEVGGYEQYF
TRBJ2-5 TRBD2 NA TRBV6-2/TRBV6-3 TGTGCCAGCAGTTACCCCTCCGGGACTAGCGCGGAGACCCAGTACTTC CASSYPSGTSAETQYF
TRBJ2-7 TRBD2 NA TRBV2 TGTGCCAGCAAGCGGGGGGCCTACGAGCAGTACTTC CASKRGAYEQYF
TRBJ1-2 TRBD1 few TRBV7-9 TGTGCCAGCAGCCTCGGGGCAGGGGGCACTGGCTACACCTTC CASSLGAGGTGYTF
TRBJ1-6 NA few TRBV15 TGTGCCACCAGCAATACTCAGGGAGTTTTCTCACCCCTCCACTTT CATSNTQGVFSPLHF
TRBJ2-2 TRBD1 many TRBV29-1 TGCAGCGCCCAGGGGACAGGGTTTTCGAACACCGGGGAGCTGTTTTTT CSAQGTGFSNTGELFF
TRBJ2-3 NA many TRBV5-1 TGCGCCAGCAGCCCCACGAATTGGGAACATAGCACAGATACGCAGTATTTT CASSPTNWEHSTDTQYF
TRBJ1-1 NA many TRBV20-1 TGCAGTGCTAGAGATGAGACTGGGGCGGTGAACCCTGAAGCTTTCTTT CSARDETGAVNPEAFF
TRBJ2-3 TRBD2 few TRBV15 TGTGCCACCAGCAGAGGAGGGACTAGCGGGGGGGCCAGGGATACGCAGTATTTT CATSRGGTSGGARDTQYF
TRBJ2-1 NA many TRBV5-6 TGTGCCAGCAGCCCGGTAGGGACAAGCGCGAATGAGCAGTTCTTC CASSPVGTSANEQFF
TRBJ2-2 NA few TRBV20-1 TGCAGTGCTAGAGATGGATCCGCGAACACCGGGGAGCTGTTTTTT CSARDGSANTGELFF
TRBJ1-1 NA many TRBV10-3 TGTGCCATCAGTGTGGGCACTGAAGCTTTCTTT CAISVGTEAFF
TRBJ2-1 NA NA TRBV6-2/TRBV6-3 TGTGCCAGCAGTATACTTGAGACCAATGAGCAGTTCTTC CASSILETNEQFF
TRBJ2-3 NA NA TRBV7-2 TGTGCCAGCAGCACCGCGAATGTAGCTACGCAGTATTTT CASSTANVATQYF
TRBJ2-1 NA NA TRBV5-1 TGCGCCAGCAGCCCTGGACAGCTCTCCTACAATGAGCAGTTCTTC CASSPGQLSYNEQFF
TRBJ2-6 NA NA TRBV2 TGTGCCAGCAGTGACCTGGGATCGCAAGGGATTGGGGCCGACGTCCTGACTTTC CASSDLGSQGIGADVLTF
TRBJ2-7 NA few TRBV7-9 TGTGCCAGCAGCTTAGATCTGCGAGGGAGGTCCTACGAGCAGTACTTC CASSLDLRGRSYEQYF
TRBJ2-3 TRBD1 NA TRBV13 TGTGCCAGCAGAGGACAGGGGGTTAGGACAGATACGCAGTATTTT CASRGQGVRTDTQYF
TRBJ1-4 NA NA TRBV29-1 TGCAGCGTTGAAGATTCCCGACAGGAGGGAAAACTGTTTTTT CSVEDSRQEGKLFF
TRBJ2-3 TRBD1 NA TRBV27 TGTGCCAGCTGGGACAGGGCCAGGACGCCTTGGGGCACAGATACGCAGTATTTT CASWDRARTPWGTDTQYF
TRBJ2-7 NA few TRBV7-9 TGTGCCAGCACCCCAAGGGACGGAGCCTACGAGCAGTACTTC CASTPRDGAYEQYF
TRBJ1-5 NA NA TRBV4-3 TGCGCCAGCAGCCAAGATCGCCGGGGGTTGCGGCAGCCCCAGCATTTT CASSQDRRGLRQPQHF
TRBJ1-5 NA NA TRBV20-1 TGCAGTGCTGTACAGTCAGGGGATTGGAATCAGCCCCAGCATTTT CSAVQSGDWNQPQHF
TRBJ2-5 NA NA TRBV7-2 TGTGCCAGCAGCTTCTATCCAGGACCCCAAGAGACCCAGTACTTC CASSFYPGPQETQYF
TRBJ2-7 NA NA TRBV7-9 TGTGCCAGCAGCCAGACAGGGAGGGACTACGAGCAGTACTTC CASSQTGRDYEQYF